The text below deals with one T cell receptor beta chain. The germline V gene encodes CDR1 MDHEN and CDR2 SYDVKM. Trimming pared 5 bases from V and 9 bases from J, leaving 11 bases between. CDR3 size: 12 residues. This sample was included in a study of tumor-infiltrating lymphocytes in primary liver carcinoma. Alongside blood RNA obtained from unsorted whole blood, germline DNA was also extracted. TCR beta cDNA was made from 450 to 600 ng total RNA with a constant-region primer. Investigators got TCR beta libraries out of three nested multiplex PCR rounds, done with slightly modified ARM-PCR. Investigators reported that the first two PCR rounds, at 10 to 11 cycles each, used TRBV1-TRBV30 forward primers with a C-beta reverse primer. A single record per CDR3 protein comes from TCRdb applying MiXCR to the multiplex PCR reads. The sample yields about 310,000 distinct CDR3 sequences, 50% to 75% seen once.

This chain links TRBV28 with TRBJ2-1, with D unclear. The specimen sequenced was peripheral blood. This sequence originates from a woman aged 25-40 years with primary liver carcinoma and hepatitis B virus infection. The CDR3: CASSAQTVEQFF. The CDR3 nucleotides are TGTGCCAGCAGTGCCCAAACGGTTGAGCAGTTCTTC.